The clone carrying this T cell receptor beta chain was counted once. Its antigen remains unknown. Trimming removed 2 bases at V and 1 base at J, with 8 bases between. This CDR3 region has 14 residues. Germline values: CDR1 MGHDK, CDR2 SYGVNS. The data belong to a study of CD8+ T cells in alopecia areata. Study-wide results and limits: Higher clonality was seen in lesional scalp than in normal scalp, especially in alopecia totalis/universalis.

In each case, RNA was isolated and then reverse transcribed into cDNA as the sequencing template. Libraries were prepared by immunoSEQ multiplex PCR; TCRdb keeps only in-frame clonotypes and omits some of them. Of about 150,000 clones listed, 55% are singletons. The source of this sequence is a human donor in good health. The V gene is TRBV25-1, the J gene TRBJ1-1, with TRBD1 as a possible D gene (5 bases). Material: CD4+ T cells sorted from blood. The CDR3 loop reads CASSEPGGNTEAFF. The CDR3 bases are TGTGCCAGCAGTGAACCCGGGGGGAACACTGAAGCTTTCTTT.